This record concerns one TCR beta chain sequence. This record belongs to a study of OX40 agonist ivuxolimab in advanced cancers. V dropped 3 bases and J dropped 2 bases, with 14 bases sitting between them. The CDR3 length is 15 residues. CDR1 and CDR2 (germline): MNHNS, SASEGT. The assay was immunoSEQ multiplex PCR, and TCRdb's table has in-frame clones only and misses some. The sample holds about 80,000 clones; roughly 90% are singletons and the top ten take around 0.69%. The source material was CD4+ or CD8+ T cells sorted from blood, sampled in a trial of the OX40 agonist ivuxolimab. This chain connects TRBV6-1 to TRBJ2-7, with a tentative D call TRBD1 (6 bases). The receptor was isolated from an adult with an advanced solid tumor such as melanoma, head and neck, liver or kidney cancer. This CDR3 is CASSEGPGAPYEQYF. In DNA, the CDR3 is TGTGCCAGCAGTGAGGGGCCAGGGGCTCCCTACGAGCAGTACTTC.